This T cell receptor (beta chain) was sequenced in a study of T cell responses to AZD1222 COVID-19 vaccine. Study-wide results and caveats: Baseline serostatus was positive in only a handful of AZD1222 recipients. Clonal diversity may have been underestimated in mostly white British donors. Spike-specific TCR depth and breadth grew after two AZD1222 doses.

The repertoire was sequenced with immunoSEQ multiplex PCR; TCRdb's copy has only in-frame clones and lacks some. Of more than 150,000 clones listed, approximately 87% are singletons. Investigators merged groups given second doses at roughly 4 or roughly 12 weeks. In regard to this clone: Its antigen is not known.

The CDR3 sequence is 14 residues long. CDR1 is SGHDN and CDR2 is FVKESK in the germline V gene. The V end lost 6 bases, the J end lost 3 bases, and 12 bases lay between the germline ends. The chain is built from TRBV14 and TRBJ2-1; possibly TRBD2 for D (6 bases). The source material was peripheral blood, sampled 28 days after the second AZD1222 dose. The receptor comes from an adult who received the AZD1222 COVID-19 vaccine. CDR3 sequence: CASRSGGGYNEQFF. Written as DNA, the CDR3 is TGTGCCAGCAGGTCCGGGGGAGGCTACAATGAGCAGTTCTTC.